A single sample is the source of the 4 T cell receptor beta chains below, sequenced in a study of T cell responses to AZD1222 COVID-19 vaccine. Using immunoSEQ multiplex PCR, the repertoire was profiled, and TCRdb retains in-frame clones only, with some absent. This sample has 150,000 or so clones, with 88% found just once. Sequencing was performed on peripheral blood, taken on day 0 of AZD1222 vaccination. The receptors were gathered from an adult in good health.

This clone is a singleton in its sample. In DNA form, the CDR3 reads TGTGCCAGCAGCCCTAGTCCTGGACTAGCGGGGTCTAGCACAGATACGCAGTATTTT. Translation gives CASSPSPGLAGSSTDTQYF. V is TRBV7-2 and J is TRBJ2-3; 12 nucleotides align to TRBD2. Germline CDR1 and CDR2: SGHTA and FQGNSA. The CDR3 sequence is 19 residues long. The V gene end was trimmed by 5 bases and the J gene end by 0 bases; junction bases not matched to a gene: 12.

This rearrangement joins TRBV6-5 to TRBJ1-2, with 10 bases identical to TRBD1. Per the germline V gene, CDR1 is MNHEY and CDR2 is SVGAGI. This CDR3 contains 15 residues. With 8 bases clipped from V and 8 bases from J, the junction kept 14 bases outside the gene matches. In DNA form, the CDR3 reads TGTGCCAGCCGAACCGGGACAGGGGTGACCTGGGGCTACACCTTC. Translation gives CASRTGTGVTWGYTF.

The J gene is TRBJ2-1, the V gene TRBV29-1; no firm D call. The CDR3 consists of 14 residues. Trimming left V 7 bases short and J 6 bases short, with 19 bases between. Per germline, CDR1 SQVTM and CDR2 ANQGSEA. The CDR3 nucleotides read TGCAGCGCCGCCGGAGTGAGAGGTTCCAATGAGCAGTTCTTC. This codes for CSAAGVRGSNEQFF.

The genes are TRBV29-1 and TRBJ2-7, with D perhaps assigned TRBD1 or TRBD2 (5 bases each). V was clipped by 7 bases and J by 3 bases, with 10 bases between them. This CDR3 has 11 amino acids. CDR1 and CDR2 from the germline V gene are SQVTM and ANQGSEA. CDR3 residues: CSATGLYEQYF. CDR3 nucleotide sequence: TGCAGCGCGACGGGGCTCTACGAGCAGTACTTC.